A selection of T cell receptor beta chains follows, all from one sample in a study of T-cell memory formation after mild COVID-19. Each CDR3 protein is one row after TCRdb ran MiXCR on the 5' RACE reads. The sample has 92,000 or so distinct CDR3 sequences, about 13% seen once; the top ten hold about 25%. The sequenced material came from PBMCs or a T cell subset sorted from them (not recorded which). All receptors come from an adult woman who had mild COVID-19 (a few samples of this study predate the infection). Cell type and time point are not known. Both conserved end residues are part of each CDR3. The D gene is left open where the match is weak. For some rows the clone size is stated as once, few or many, or as a class when expanded; others skip it.

abundance	d_gene	v_gene	j_gene	CDR3nt	CDR3aa
few	-	TRBV7-9	TRBJ1-1	TGTGCCAGCAGCTCTCGGACAAGGCACACTGAAGCTTTCTTT	CASSSRTRHTEAFF
few	TRBD1	TRBV5-1	TRBJ2-7	TGCGCCAGCAGCCTGGGGACAGGGGGCTTCAGCTCCTACGAGCAGTACTTC	CASSLGTGGFSSYEQYF
many	TRBD1	TRBV12-3/TRBV12-4	TRBJ2-1	TGTGCCAGCAGCGAGACTGGGACAGGGCGGCATGGGCAGTTCTTC	CASSETGTGRHGQFF
few	TRBD2	TRBV6-5	TRBJ2-2	TGTGCCAGCAGCCTAGCGGGGGCCGGGGAGCTGTTTTTT	CASSLAGAGELFF
-	-	TRBV12-3/TRBV12-4	TRBJ2-5	TGTGCCAGCAGCCCCGAGGGGTGGGAGACCCAGTACTTC	CASSPEGWETQYF
few	-	TRBV9	TRBJ1-1	TGTGCCAGCAGCGTACGCGGGGGGAACACTGAAGCTTTCTTT	CASSVRGGNTEAFF
-	-	TRBV20-1	TRBJ2-1	TGCAGTGCAAGACAGTTGAGCTCCTACAATGAGCAGTTCTTC	CSARQLSSYNEQFF
many	TRBD2	TRBV6-5	TRBJ2-3	TGTGCCAGCAGAGCCTTCAGCGGGGCTCCCACAGATACGCAGTATTTT	CASRAFSGAPTDTQYF
few	-	TRBV6-1	TRBJ1-6	TGTGCCAGCAGACTAGACGTATGGGCTACGGATTCACCCCTCCACTTT	CASRLDVWATDSPLHF
few	-	TRBV5-6	TRBJ2-7	TGTGCCAGCAGCTTGGAACAGGGCGCAGTTTCCCACGAGCAGTACTTC	CASSLEQGAVSHEQYF